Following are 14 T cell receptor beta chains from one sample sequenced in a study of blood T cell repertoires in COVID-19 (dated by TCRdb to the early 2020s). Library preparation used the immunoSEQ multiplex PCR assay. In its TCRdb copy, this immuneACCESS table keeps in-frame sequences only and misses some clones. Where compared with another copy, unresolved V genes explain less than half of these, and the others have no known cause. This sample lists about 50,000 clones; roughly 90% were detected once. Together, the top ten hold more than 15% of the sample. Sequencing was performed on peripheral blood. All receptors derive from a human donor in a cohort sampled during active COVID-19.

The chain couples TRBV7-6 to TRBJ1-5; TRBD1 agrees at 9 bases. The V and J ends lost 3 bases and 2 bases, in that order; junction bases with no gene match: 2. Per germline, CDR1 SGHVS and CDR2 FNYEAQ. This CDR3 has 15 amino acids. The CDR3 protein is CASSFRDRGNQPQHF. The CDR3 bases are TGTGCCAGCAGCTTCCGGGACAGGGGCAATCAGCCCCAGCATTTT.

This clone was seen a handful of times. CDR3: CASSYDSAVSGNTIYF. CDR3 in DNA: TGTGCCAGCAGCTACGACAGCGCCGTCTCTGGAAACACCATATATTTT. The rearrangement links TRBV11-2 to TRBJ1-3; weak D call: TRBD1 (5 bases). Trimming stripped 4 bases from V and 0 bases from J, with 13 bases between. There are 16 residues in the CDR3. CDR1 and CDR2 from the germline V gene are SGHAT and FQNNGV.

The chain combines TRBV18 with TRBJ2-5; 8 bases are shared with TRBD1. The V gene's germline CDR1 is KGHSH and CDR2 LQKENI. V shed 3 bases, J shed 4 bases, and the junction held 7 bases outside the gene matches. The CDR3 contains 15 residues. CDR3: CASSPGVGQGETQYF. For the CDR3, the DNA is TGTGCCAGCTCACCGGGGGTAGGACAGGGAGAGACCCAGTACTTC.

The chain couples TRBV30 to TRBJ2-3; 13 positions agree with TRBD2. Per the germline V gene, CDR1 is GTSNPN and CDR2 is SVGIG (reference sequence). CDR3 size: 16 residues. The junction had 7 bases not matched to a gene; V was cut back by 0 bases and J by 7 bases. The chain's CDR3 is CAWSVRGTSGVNTQYF. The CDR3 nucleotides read TGTGCCTGGAGTGTAAGGGGGACTAGCGGGGTAAATACGCAGTATTTT.

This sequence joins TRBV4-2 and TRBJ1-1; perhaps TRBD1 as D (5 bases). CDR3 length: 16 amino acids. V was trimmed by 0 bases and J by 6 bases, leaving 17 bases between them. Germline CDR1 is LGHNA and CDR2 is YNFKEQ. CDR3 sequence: CASSQDFSRGNAEAFF. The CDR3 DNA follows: TGTGCCAGCAGCCAAGATTTCTCAAGGGGCAATGCTGAAGCTTTCTTT.

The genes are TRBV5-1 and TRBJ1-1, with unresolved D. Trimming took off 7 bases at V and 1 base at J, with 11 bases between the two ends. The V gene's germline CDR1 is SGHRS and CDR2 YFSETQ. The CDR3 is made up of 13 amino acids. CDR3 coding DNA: TGCGCCAGCCGTAGTGTCCAGAACACTGAAGCTTTCTTT. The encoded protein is CASRSVQNTEAFF.

This CDR3 reads CSASGAGGYQNEKLFF. Here the CDR3 DNA reads TGCAGTGCTAGTGGGGCAGGGGGATACCAAAATGAAAAACTGTTTTTT. V and J are TRBV20-1 and TRBJ1-4, with 7 positions matching TRBD1. This CDR3 region has 16 residues. Germline CDR1 DFQATT, CDR2 SNEGSKA (reference sequence). V trimming: 3 bases; J trimming: 5 bases; junction bases outside the gene matches: 12.

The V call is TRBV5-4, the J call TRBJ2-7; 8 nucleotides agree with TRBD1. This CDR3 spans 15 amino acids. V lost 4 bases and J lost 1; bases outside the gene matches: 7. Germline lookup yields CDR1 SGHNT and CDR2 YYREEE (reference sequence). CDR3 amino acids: CASSLTGARSYEQYF. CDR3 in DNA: TGTGCCAGCAGCCTGACAGGGGCAAGATCCTACGAGCAGTACTTC. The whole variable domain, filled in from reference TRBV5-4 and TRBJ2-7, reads ETGVTQSPTHLIKTRGQQVTLRCSSQSGHNTVSWYQQALGQGPQFIFQYYREEENGRGNFPPRFSGLQFPNYSSELNVNALELDDSALYLCASSLTGARSYEQYFGPGTRLTVT.

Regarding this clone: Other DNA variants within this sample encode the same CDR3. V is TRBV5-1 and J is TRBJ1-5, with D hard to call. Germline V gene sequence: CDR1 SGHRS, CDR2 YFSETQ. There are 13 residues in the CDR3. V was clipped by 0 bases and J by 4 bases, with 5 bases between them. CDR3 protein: CASSLGQNQPQHF. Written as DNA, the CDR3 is TGCGCCAGCAGCTTGGGCCAGAATCAGCCCCAGCATTTT. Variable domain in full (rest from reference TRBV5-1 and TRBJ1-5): KAGVTQTPRYLIKTRGQQVTLSCSPISGHRSVSWYQQTPGQGLQFLFEYFSETQRNKGNFPGRFSGRQFSNSRSEMNVSTLELGDSALYLCASSLGQNQPQHFGDGTRLSIL.

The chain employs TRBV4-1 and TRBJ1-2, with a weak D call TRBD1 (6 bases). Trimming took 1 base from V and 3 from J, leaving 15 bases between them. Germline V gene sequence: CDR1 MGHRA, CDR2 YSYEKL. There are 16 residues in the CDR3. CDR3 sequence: CASSQGGLWGHYGYTF. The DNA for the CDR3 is TGCGCCAGCAGCCAAGGGGGCCTATGGGGGCACTATGGCTACACCTTC.

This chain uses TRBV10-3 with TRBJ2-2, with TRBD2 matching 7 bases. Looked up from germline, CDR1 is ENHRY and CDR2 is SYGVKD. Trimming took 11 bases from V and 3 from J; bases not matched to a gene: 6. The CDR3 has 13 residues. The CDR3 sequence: CAGRGGDTGELFF. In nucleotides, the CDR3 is TGTGCCGGCCGTGGGGGGGACACCGGGGAGCTGTTTTTT.

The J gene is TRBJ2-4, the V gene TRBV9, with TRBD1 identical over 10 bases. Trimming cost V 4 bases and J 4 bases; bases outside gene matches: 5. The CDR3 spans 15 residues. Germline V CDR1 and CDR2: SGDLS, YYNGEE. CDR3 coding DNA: TGTGCCAGCAGCACGACAGGGGGCCCAAAAAACATTCAGTACTTC. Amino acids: CASSTTGGPKNIQYF.

CDR3 residues: CASSEALHGEGGDTQYF. The CDR3 coding sequence is TGTGCCAGCAGTGAAGCGCTTCACGGGGAAGGTGGAGATACGCAGTATTTT. This rearrangement joins TRBV2 to TRBJ2-3; maybe TRBD2 (5 bases). CDR3 length equals 17 residues. Germline V lookup: CDR1 SNHLY, CDR2 FYNNEI. The V end lost 0 bases, the J end lost 5 bases, and 18 bases lay between the germline ends.

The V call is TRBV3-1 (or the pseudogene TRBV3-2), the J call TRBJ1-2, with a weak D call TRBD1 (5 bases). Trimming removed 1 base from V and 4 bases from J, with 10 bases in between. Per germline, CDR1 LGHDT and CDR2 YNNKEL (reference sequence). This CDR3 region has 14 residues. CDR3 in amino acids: CASSQGRGGYGYTF. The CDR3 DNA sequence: TGTGCCAGCAGCCAAGGCCGGGGGGGCTATGGCTACACCTTC.